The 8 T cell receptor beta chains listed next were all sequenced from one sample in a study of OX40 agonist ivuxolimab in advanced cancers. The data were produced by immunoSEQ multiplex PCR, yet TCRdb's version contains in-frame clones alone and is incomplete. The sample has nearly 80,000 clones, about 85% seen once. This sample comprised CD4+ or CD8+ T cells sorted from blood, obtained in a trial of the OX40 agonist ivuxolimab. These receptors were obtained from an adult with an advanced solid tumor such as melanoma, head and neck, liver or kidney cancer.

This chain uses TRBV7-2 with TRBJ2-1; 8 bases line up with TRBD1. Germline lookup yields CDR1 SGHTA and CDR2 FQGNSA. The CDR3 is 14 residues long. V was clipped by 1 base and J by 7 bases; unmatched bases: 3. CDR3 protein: CASSLDRGTNEQFF. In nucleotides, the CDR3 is TGTGCCAGCAGCTTAGACAGGGGGACGAATGAGCAGTTCTTC.

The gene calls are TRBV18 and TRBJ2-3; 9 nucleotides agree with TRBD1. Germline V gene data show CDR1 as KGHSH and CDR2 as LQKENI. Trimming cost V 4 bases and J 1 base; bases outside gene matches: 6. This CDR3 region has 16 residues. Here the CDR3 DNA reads TGTGCCAGCTCACTCGGGACAGGGCCTGGCACAGATACGCAGTATTTT. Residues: CASSLGTGPGTDTQYF.

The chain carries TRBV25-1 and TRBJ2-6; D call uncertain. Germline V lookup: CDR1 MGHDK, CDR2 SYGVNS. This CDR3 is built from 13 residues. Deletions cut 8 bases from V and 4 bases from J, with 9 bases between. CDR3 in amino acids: CASRDAGANVLTF. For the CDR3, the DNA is TGTGCCAGCCGAGATGCAGGGGCCAACGTCCTGACTTTC.

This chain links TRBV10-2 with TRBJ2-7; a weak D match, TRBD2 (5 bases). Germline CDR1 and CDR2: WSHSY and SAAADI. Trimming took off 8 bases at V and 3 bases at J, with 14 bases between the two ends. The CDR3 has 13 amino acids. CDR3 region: CASGSGVVYEQYF. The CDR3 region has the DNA TGCGCCAGCGGGAGTGGCGTCGTCTACGAGCAGTACTTC.

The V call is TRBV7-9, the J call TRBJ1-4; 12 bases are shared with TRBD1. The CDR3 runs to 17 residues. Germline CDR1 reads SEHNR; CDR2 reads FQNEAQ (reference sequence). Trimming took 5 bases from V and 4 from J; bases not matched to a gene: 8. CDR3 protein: CASSHTGTGGFNEKLFF. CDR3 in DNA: TGTGCCAGCAGCCACACGGGGACAGGGGGCTTTAATGAAAAACTGTTTTTT.

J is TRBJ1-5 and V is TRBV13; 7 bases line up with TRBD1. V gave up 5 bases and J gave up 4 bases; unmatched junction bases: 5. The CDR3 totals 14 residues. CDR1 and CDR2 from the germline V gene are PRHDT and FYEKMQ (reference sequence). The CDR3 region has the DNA TGTGCCAGCAGCCATGGGACAGATAATCAGCCCCAGCATTTT. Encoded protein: CASSHGTDNQPQHF. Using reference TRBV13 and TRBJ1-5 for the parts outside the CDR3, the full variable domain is AAGVIQSPRHLIKEKRETATLKCYPIPRHDTVYWYQQGPGQDPQFLISFYEKMQSDKGSIPDRFSAQQFSDYHSELNMSSLELGDSALYFCASSHGTDNQPQHFGDGTRLSIL.

CDR3 nucleotides: TGTGCCTGGAGTGTGGGGACAGGGAATTCACCCCTCCACTTT. Translated: CAWSVGTGNSPLHF. The chain employs TRBV30 and TRBJ1-6; TRBD1 matches 9 bases. This CDR3 contains 14 residues. Germline trimming cut 0 bases from V and 7 bases from J; bases unmatched to any gene: 1. CDR1 GTSNPN and CDR2 SVGIG come from the germline V gene (reference sequence).

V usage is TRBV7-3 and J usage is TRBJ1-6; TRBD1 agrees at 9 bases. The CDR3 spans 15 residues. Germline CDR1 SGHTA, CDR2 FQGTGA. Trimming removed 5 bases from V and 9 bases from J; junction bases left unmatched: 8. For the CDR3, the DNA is TGTGCCAGCAGCGCCACAGGGACAGGGTTTTCACCCCTCCACTTT. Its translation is CASSATGTGFSPLHF.